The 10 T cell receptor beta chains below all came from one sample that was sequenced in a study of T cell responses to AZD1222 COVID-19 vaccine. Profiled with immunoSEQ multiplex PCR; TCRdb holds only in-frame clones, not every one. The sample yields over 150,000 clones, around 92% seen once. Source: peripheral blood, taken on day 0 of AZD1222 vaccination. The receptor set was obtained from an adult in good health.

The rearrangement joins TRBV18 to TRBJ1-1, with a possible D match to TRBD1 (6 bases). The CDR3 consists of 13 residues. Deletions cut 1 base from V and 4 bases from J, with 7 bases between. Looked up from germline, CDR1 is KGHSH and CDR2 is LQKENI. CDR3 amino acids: CASSPRGATEAFF. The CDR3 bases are TGTGCCAGCTCACCACGGGGGGCCACTGAAGCTTTCTTT.

CDR3 in amino acids: CASSLEGTREQYF. In DNA, the CDR3 is TGCGCCAGCAGCTTGGAGGGCACGCGCGAGCAGTACTTC. This rearrangement joins TRBV5-1 to TRBJ2-7; D unresolved. The CDR3 runs 13 residues. Germline V gene lookup returns CDR1 SGHRS and CDR2 YFSETQ. Trimming removed 0 bases at V and 6 bases at J, with 10 bases between.

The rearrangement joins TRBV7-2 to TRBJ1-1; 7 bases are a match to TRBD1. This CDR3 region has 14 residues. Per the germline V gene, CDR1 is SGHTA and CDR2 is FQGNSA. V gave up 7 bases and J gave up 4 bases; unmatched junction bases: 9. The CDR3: CASTGTALGTEAFF. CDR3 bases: TGTGCCAGCACCGGGACAGCTCTGGGCACTGAAGCTTTCTTT.

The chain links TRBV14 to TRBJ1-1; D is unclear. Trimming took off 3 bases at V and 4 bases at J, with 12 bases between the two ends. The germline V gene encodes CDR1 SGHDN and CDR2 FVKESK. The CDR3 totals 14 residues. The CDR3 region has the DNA TGTGCCAGCAGCCACTCATATCCGGGCACTGAAGCTTTCTTT. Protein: CASSHSYPGTEAFF.

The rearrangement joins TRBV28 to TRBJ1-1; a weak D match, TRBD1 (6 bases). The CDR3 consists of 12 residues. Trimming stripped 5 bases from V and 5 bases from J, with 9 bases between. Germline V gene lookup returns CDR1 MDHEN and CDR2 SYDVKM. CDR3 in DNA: TGTGCCAGCAGTCTAACAGGGACTGAAGCTTTCTTT. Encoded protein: CASSLTGTEAFF.

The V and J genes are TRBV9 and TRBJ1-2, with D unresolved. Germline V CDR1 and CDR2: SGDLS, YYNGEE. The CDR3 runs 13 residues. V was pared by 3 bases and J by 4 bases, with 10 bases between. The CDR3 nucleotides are TGTGCCAGCAGCGGCGGGCGAATCTATGGCTACACCTTC. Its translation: CASSGGRIYGYTF. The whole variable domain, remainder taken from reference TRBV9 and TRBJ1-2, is DSGVTQTPKHLITATGQRVTLRCSPRSGDLSVYWYQQSLDQGLQFLIQYYNGEERAKGNILERFSAQQFPDLHSELNLSSLELGDSALYFCASSGGRIYGYTFGSGTRLTVV.

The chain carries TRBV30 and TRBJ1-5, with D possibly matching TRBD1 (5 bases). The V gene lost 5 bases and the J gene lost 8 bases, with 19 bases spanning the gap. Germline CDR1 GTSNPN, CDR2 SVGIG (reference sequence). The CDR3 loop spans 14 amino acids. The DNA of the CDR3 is TGTGCCTGGTCTTTAGGGACCGGCTTTAAGCCCCAGCATTTT. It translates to CAWSLGTGFKPQHF.

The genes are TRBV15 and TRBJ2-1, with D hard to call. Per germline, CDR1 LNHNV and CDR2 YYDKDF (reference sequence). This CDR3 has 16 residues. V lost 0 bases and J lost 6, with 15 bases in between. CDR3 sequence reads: CATSRDHPPLGNEQFF. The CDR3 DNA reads TGTGCCACCAGCAGAGATCATCCCCCCCTCGGCAATGAGCAGTTCTTC.

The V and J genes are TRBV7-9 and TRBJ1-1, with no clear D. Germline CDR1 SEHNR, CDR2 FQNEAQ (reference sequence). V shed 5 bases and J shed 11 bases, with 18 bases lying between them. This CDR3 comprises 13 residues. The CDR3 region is CASSTSTLFYAFF. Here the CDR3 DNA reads TGTGCCAGCAGCACCTCGACTTTATTCTACGCTTTCTTT.

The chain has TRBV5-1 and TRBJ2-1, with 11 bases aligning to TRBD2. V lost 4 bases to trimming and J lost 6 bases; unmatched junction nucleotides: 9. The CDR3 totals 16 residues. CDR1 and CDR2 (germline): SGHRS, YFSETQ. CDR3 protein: CASSPNSGGGFNEQFF. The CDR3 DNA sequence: TGCGCCAGCAGCCCTAATAGCGGGGGGGGCTTCAATGAGCAGTTCTTC.